What follows are 15 T cell receptor beta chains derived from one specimen sequenced in a study of T cells in Graves' hyperthyroidism and ophthalmopathy. RNA transcripts served as the template for amplifying TCR beta CDR3 regions. HTBI primers were used for first-round RT-PCR of the TCR CDR3. In TCRdb, the multiplex PCR reads were re-called with MiXCR into one record per CDR3 protein. The sample contains hundreds of thousands of distinct CDR3 sequences, about a sixth of which appear only once. The sequenced sample was blood. The receptors here all came from a woman between 18 and 29 years old with Graves' ophthalmopathy.

The V gene is TRBV20-1, the J gene TRBJ1-1; 7 positions agree with TRBD1. The germline gives CDR1 DFQATT, CDR2 SNEGSKA (reference sequence). V shed 3 bases, J shed 5 bases, and the junction held 12 bases outside the gene matches. The CDR3 is 15 residues long. CDR3 nucleotide sequence: TGCAGTGCTAGTAACAGGGGCCGGCGACGGACTGAAGCTTTCTTT. Translating it yields CSASNRGRRRTEAFF.

This clonotype came up many times. V and J are TRBV20-1 and TRBJ2-3, with D tentatively TRBD2 (5 bases). Per germline, CDR1 DFQATT and CDR2 SNEGSKA (reference sequence). The CDR3 loop spans 13 amino acids. The V end was cut by 8 bases, the J end by 0 bases, with 12 bases between. CDR3 in DNA: TGCAGTTCCCCCGGGGATAGCACAGATACGCAGTATTTT. As protein: CSSPGDSTDTQYF.

In this sample, this clonotype turned up many times. The V gene is TRBV29-1, the J gene TRBJ2-4; D is possibly TRBD1 or TRBD2 (5 bases each). Trimming stripped 7 bases from V and 6 bases from J, with 19 bases between. This CDR3 region has 14 residues. From germline, CDR1 is SQVTM and CDR2 ANQGSEA. The CDR3 nucleotides read TGCAGCGGCGTAATTGGGGACCTCGGAAACATTCAGTACTTC. Translating it yields CSGVIGDLGNIQYF.

The CDR3 region is CASSSGGYSYGYTF. The DNA of the CDR3 is TGTGCCAGCAGCAGCGGGGGGTATTCCTATGGCTACACCTTC. The chain recombines TRBV28 with TRBJ1-2; TRBD1 might be the D (5 bases). This CDR3 region has 14 residues. In germline, CDR1 is MDHEN, CDR2 SYDVKM. Trimming removed 6 bases from V and 4 bases from J, with 15 bases in between.

This clonotype appeared many times. The chain links TRBV18 to TRBJ1-6; 9 bases match TRBD1. The CDR3 has 19 amino acids. Germline trimming cut 0 bases from V and 0 bases from J; bases unmatched to any gene: 6. Germline V gene data show CDR1 as KGHSH and CDR2 as LQKENI. Here the CDR3 reads CASSPPRDRESSYNSPLHF. CDR3 nucleotides: TGTGCCAGCTCACCACCCCGGGACAGGGAGAGCTCCTATAATTCACCCCTCCACTTT.

In its sample, this clonotype was seen many times. The chain has TRBV20-1 and TRBJ1-1; maybe TRBD1 (5 bases). The CDR3 extends over 16 amino acids. V lost 0 bases and J lost 1, with 15 bases in between. CDR1 DFQATT and CDR2 SNEGSKA come from the germline V gene (reference sequence). The CDR3 DNA reads TGCAGTGCTAGAGATCTGAACTGGACAAGGAACACTGAAGCTTTCTTT. It is translated as CSARDLNWTRNTEAFF.

The chain carries TRBV4-1 and TRBJ2-6, with no clear D. The V end lost 4 bases, the J end lost 1 base, and 14 bases lay between the germline ends. The germline V gene encodes CDR1 MGHRA and CDR2 YSYEKL. This CDR3 is 17 amino acids long. CDR3 region: CASSPSVTLSGANVLTF. DNA for the CDR3: TGCGCCAGCAGCCCTTCGGTAACCCTATCTGGGGCCAACGTCCTGACTTTC.

The sample holds many counts of this clonotype. The rearrangement joins TRBV7-3 to TRBJ2-1, with no clear D. CDR3 length: 12 amino acids. Trimming stripped 5 bases from V and 7 bases from J, with 9 bases between. CDR1 SGHTA and CDR2 FQGTGA come from the germline V gene. In nucleotides, the CDR3 is TGTGCCAGCAGCGGCCCCCCGAATGAGCAGTTCTTC. The encoded protein is CASSGPPNEQFF.

Many counts were recorded for this clonotype. The chain employs TRBV7-2 and TRBJ2-1; D remains ambiguous. Germline V lookup: CDR1 SGHTA, CDR2 FQGNSA. The CDR3 runs 12 residues. Trimming pared 0 bases from V and 10 bases from J, leaving 7 bases between. DNA for the CDR3: TGTGCCAGCAGCTTAGCCCTAGTAGAGCAGTTCTTC. This codes for CASSLALVEQFF. Based on the CDR3 plus reference TRBV7-2 and TRBJ2-1, the full variable domain is GAGVSQSPSNKVTEKGKDVELRCDPISGHTALYWYRQSLGQGLEFLIYFQGNSAPDKSGLPSDRFSAERTGGSVSTLTIQRTQQEDSAVYLCASSLALVEQFFGPGTRLTVL.

The rearrangement joins TRBV15 to TRBJ2-7; maybe TRBD2 (6 bases). V was cut by 0 bases and J by 3 bases, with 15 bases left in between. The CDR3 covers 16 residues. Germline V gene sequence: CDR1 LNHNV, CDR2 YYDKDF (reference sequence). The DNA of the CDR3 is TGTGCCACCAGCAGAGATTTCCGGGAGAGGTACTACGAGCAGTACTTC. Translating it yields CATSRDFRERYYEQYF.

This clonotype was counted many times. V gene TRBV7-8 combines with J gene TRBJ2-3; 14 bases line up with TRBD2. J gave up 1 base and V 8 bases, and 11 bases lay outside the gene matches. Germline assignment: CDR1 SGHVS and CDR2 FQNEAQ. The CDR3 totals 18 residues. CDR3 in DNA: TGTGCCAGCTGCACAAGGGGACTAGCGGGGGTGGGCACAGATACGCAGTATTTT. Protein sequence: CASCTRGLAGVGTDTQYF. Using reference TRBV7-8 and TRBJ2-3 for the parts outside the CDR3, the full variable domain is GAGVSQSPRYKVAKRGQDVALRCDPISGHVSLFWYQQALGQGPEFLTYFQNEAQLDKSGLPSDRFFAERPEGSVSTLKIQRTQQEDSAVYLCASCTRGLAGVGTDTQYFGPGTRLTVL.

This clonotype came up many times. CDR3 sequence: CASSEKRVTYEQYF. CDR3 DNA: TGTGCCAGCAGTGAAAAAAGGGTTACCTACGAGCAGTACTTC. The rearrangement joins TRBV2 to TRBJ2-7; unclear D gene. The ends were cut back, 2 bases at V and 2 bases at J, with 10 bases in the middle. This CDR3 contains 14 residues. Per germline, CDR1 SNHLY and CDR2 FYNNEI. The complete variable domain, with remaining parts taken from reference TRBV2 and TRBJ2-7, reads EPEVTQTPSHQVTQMGQEVILRCVPISNHLYFYWYRQILGQKVEFLVSFYNNEISEKSEIFDDQFSVERPDGSNFTLKIRSTKLEDSAMYFCASSEKRVTYEQYFGPGTRLTVT.

Many counts were recorded for this clonotype. The rearrangement links TRBV7-3 to TRBJ2-3; 9 bases align to TRBD2. Germline V gives CDR1 SGHTA, CDR2 FQGTGA. This CDR3 has 19 residues. With 1 base clipped from V and 6 bases from J, the junction kept 17 bases outside the gene matches. CDR3 sequence: CASSLRNGKRRGGWDTQYF. CDR3 in DNA: TGTGCCAGCAGCTTAAGAAACGGAAAGAGGCGGGGGGGGTGGGATACGCAGTATTTT.

This clonotype was counted at least ten times. The chain combines TRBV30 with TRBJ2-5; D is uncertain. The CDR3 extends over 13 amino acids. V was cut by 2 bases and J by 1 base, with 8 bases left in between. The germline V gene encodes CDR1 GTSNPN and CDR2 SVGIG (reference sequence). CDR3: CAWSRTVQETQYF. CDR3 nucleotide sequence: TGTGCCTGGAGTCGGACGGTCCAAGAGACCCAGTACTTC.

V usage is TRBV20-1 and J usage is TRBJ2-3; 12 nucleotides line up with TRBD2. J lost 6 bases, V lost 1 base, and 8 bases had no gene match. This CDR3 is 16 amino acids long. Germline values: CDR1 DFQATT, CDR2 SNEGSKA (reference sequence). Here the CDR3 reads CSARGMTSGRSDTQYF. The CDR3 bases are TGCAGTGCTAGAGGAATGACTAGCGGGAGATCTGATACGCAGTATTTT.